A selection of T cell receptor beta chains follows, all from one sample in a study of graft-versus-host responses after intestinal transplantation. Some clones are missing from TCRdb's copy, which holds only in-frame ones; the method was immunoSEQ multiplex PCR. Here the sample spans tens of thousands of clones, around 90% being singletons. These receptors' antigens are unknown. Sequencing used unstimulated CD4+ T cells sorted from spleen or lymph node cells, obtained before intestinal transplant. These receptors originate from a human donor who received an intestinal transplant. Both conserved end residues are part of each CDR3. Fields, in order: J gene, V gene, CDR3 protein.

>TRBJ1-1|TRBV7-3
CASSLIGGSDTEAFF
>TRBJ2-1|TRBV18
CASSPLTSVNEQFF
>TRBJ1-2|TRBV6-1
CASSDTENYGYTF
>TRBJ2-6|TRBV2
CASSPLSGANVLTF
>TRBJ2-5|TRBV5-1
CASSLGGGEETQYF
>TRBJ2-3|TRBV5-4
CASNNDKPTDTQYF
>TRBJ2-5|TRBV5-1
CASGEGRGYQETQYF
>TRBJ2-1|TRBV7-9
CASSSLNEQFF
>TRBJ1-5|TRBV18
CASSPRGRDNQPQHF
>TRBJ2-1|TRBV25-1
CASGQGSSYNEQFF
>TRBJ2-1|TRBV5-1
CASSPVAAGGRNEQFF
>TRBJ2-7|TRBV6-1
CASSVQTGGPYEQYF
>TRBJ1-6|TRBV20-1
CSARFGFSLHF
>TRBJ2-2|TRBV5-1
CASSPGDRGATGELFF
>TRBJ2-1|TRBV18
CASSPRPQAGTNNEQFF
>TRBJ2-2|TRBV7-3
CASSLGGNTGELFF
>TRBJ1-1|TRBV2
CASSGTLNTEAFF
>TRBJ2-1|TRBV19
CASSIFLIGQGYNEQFF
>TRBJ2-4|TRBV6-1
CASSEGAGQYF
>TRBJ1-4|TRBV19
CATRRTFSEKLFF
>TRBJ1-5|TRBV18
CASSQGNEIQGQHF
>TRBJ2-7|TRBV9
CASSVGASYEQYF
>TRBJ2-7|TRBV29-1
CSVAGLQGQSSYEQYF
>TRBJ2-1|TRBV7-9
CASSNRDSYNEQFF
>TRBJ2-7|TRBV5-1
CASKEGSGYEQYF
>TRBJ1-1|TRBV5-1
CASSLGGNTEAFF
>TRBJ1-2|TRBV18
CASSPGGAVGYGYTF
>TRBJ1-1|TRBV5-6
CASSLAGGFEAFF
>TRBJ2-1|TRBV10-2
CASSENRVYYNEQFF
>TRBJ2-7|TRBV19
CASSIGQGARYEQYF
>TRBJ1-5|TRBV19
CASSMAGISNQPQHF
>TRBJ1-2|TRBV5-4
CASSPGQHSNYGYTF
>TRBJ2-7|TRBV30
CAWGPGGSGEQYF
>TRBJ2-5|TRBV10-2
CASSATILAAGETQYF
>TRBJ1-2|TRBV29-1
CSVSPGQGDYGYTF
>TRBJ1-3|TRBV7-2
CASSLGLGGGNTIYF
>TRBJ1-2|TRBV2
CASWADGYTF
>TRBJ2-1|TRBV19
CASGGLAGRNEQFF
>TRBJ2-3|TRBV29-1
CSVEETGGTDTQYF
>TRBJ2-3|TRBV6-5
CASSYSAGWTDTQYF
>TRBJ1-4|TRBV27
CASSRSPVQDNEKLFF
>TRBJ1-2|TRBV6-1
CASSTTGHEGYTF
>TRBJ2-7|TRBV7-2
CASSLVFYEQYF
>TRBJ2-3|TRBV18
CASSPRQGTDTQYF
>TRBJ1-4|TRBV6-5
CASSPRDRFREKLFF
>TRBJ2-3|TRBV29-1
CSASLLTSPNTDTQYF
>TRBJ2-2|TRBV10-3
CAISVIAEELFF
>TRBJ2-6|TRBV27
CASSLEGVGANVLTF
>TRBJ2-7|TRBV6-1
CASSAGHSYEQYF
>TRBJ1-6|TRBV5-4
CASSLDYRNSPLHF
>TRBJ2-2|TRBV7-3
CASSTGNTGELFF
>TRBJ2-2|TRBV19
CASSRRPTGKVNTGELFF
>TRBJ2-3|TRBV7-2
CASSLDISRRLAAAYF
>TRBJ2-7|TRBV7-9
CASSLAAGAYEQYF
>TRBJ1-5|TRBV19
CASMGRGKTQPQHF
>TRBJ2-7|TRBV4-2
CASSQDLGTSGLSYEQYF
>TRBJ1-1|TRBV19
CATQRGGNTEAFF
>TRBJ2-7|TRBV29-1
CSVGWRGGEQYF
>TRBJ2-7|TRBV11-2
CASSSSGVPGEQYF
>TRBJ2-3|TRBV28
CASSSFRGGPGGTDTQYF